This T cell receptor beta chain originates from a study of blood T cells in healthy people across ages. The CDR3 spans 17 residues. Germline V gene data show CDR1 as ENHRY and CDR2 as SYGVKD. Primers used in a second PCR of roughly 6 to 12 cycles were a sample-barcoded 5' primer and a J-beta primer mix. TCRdb independently ran MiXCR on the 5' RACE reads; one entry per CDR3 protein. Among over 1,500,000 distinct CDR3 sequences, 39% were seen once, and the ten largest hold about 23%. Isolated PBMCs totaled at least 7 million in each sample. In the case of this clonotype: At one end the junction does not follow the germline gene, possibly because of a read error.

This TCR derives from a human donor in good health. The gene calls are TRBV10-3 and TRBJ2-5; 10 bases are a match to TRBD1. The sample was blood. The CDR3 DNA sequence: TGTGCCATCGGGACTCCGGGACAGGGGACTAGGGGAGAGACCCAGTATTTC. Translation: CAIGTPGQGTRGETQYF.